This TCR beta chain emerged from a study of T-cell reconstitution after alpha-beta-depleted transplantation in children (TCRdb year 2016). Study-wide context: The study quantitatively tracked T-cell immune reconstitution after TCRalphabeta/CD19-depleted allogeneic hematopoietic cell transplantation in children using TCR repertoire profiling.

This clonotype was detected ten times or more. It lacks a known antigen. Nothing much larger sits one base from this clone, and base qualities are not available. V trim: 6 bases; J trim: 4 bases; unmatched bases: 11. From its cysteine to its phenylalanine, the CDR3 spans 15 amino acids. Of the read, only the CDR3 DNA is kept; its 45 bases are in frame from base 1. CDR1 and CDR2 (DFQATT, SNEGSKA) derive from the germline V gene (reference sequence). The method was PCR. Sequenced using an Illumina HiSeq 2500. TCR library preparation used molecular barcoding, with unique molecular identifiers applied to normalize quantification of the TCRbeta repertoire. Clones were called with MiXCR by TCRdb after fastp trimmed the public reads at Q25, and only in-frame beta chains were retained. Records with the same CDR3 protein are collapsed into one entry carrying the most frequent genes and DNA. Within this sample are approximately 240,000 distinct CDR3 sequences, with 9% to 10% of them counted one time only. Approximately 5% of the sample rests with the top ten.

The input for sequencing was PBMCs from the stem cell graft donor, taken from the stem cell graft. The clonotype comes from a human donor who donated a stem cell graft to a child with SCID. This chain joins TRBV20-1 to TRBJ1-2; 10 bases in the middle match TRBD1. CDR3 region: CSARRGTGVGYGYTF. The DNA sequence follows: TGCAGTGCGAGAAGGGGGACAGGGGTAGGCTATGGCTACACCTTC.